Listed below are T cell receptor beta chains from one sample, sequenced in a study of T cells after yellow fever vaccination. TCRdb reanalysed the 5' RACE reads using MiXCR and keeps one entry per CDR3 protein. The sample contains more than 75,000 distinct CDR3 sequences, 7.5% to 10% of which appear only once. Sequences were derived from CD8+ T cells not binding an NS4B(214-222) dextramer, sorted from PBMCs, sampled roughly 14 days after the first yellow fever vaccination. Receptor source: a man between 18 and 35 years old who received the YFV17D yellow fever vaccine. The CDR3 runs from the conserved cysteine through the conserved F or W. Each record gives: CDR3 protein, CDR3 DNA, V gene, D gene, clone size, J gene. D genes are given only for firm matches. Part of the rows lack a size; the others show once, few, many or a class for expanded clones.

CDR3 protein: CATAPGGTSGGAGDTQYF
CDR3 DNA: TGTGCCACCGCCCCCGGAGGGACTAGCGGGGGGGCCGGAGATACGCAGTATTTT
V gene: TRBV24-1
D gene: TRBD2
clone size: many
J gene: TRBJ2-3

CDR3 protein: CASSPQIGQLNTIYF
CDR3 DNA: TGCGCCAGCAGCCCACAAATCGGCCAGTTGAACACCATATATTTT
V gene: TRBV4-1
D gene: .
clone size: few
J gene: TRBJ1-3

CDR3 protein: CASSFRAGVNTEAFF
CDR3 DNA: TGTGCCAGCAGCTTTCGGGCAGGGGTTAACACTGAAGCTTTCTTT
V gene: TRBV5-4
D gene: .
clone size: few
J gene: TRBJ1-1

CDR3 protein: CASSLQRGNTEAFF
CDR3 DNA: TGTGCCAGCAGCCTACAGCGGGGGAACACTGAAGCTTTCTTT
V gene: TRBV7-9
D gene: .
clone size: .
J gene: TRBJ1-1

CDR3 protein: CASSQEGRGTSYEQYF
CDR3 DNA: TGCGCCAGCAGCCAAGAGGGGCGGGGGACCTCCTACGAGCAGTACTTC
V gene: TRBV4-1
D gene: TRBD2
clone size: .
J gene: TRBJ2-7

CDR3 protein: CASSSGSSYNEQFF
CDR3 DNA: TGTGCCAGCAGTTCCGGGAGCTCCTACAATGAGCAGTTCTTC
V gene: TRBV12-3/TRBV12-4
D gene: .
clone size: many
J gene: TRBJ2-1

CDR3 protein: CASRSRPGVGTGELFF
CDR3 DNA: TGTGCCAGCAGGTCCCGGCCCGGGGTAGGCACCGGGGAGCTGTTTTTT
V gene: TRBV7-9
D gene: .
clone size: .
J gene: TRBJ2-2

CDR3 protein: CASRAYGANEKLFF
CDR3 DNA: TGTGCCAGCAGGGCATATGGGGCTAATGAAAAACTGTTTTTT
V gene: TRBV12-3/TRBV12-4
D gene: .
clone size: few
J gene: TRBJ1-4

CDR3 protein: CASSEVDLVAQETQYF
CDR3 DNA: TGTGCCAGCAGTGAAGTTGATCTGGTAGCACAAGAGACCCAGTACTTC
V gene: TRBV6-1
D gene: .
clone size: .
J gene: TRBJ2-5

CDR3 protein: CASSQSGQGALLNTEAFF
CDR3 DNA: TGCGCCAGCAGCCAATCGGGGCAGGGGGCCCTTCTGAACACTGAAGCTTTCTTT
V gene: TRBV4-3
D gene: TRBD1
clone size: few
J gene: TRBJ1-1

CDR3 protein: CASSVSAGGPSQETQYF
CDR3 DNA: TGTGCCAGCAGTGTTTCGGCGGGGGGTCCCTCCCAAGAGACCCAGTACTTC
V gene: TRBV2
D gene: TRBD2
clone size: .
J gene: TRBJ2-5

CDR3 protein: CATQTIPRDGYTF
CDR3 DNA: TGTGCCACCCAGACTATTCCTCGTGATGGCTACACCTTC
V gene: TRBV2
D gene: .
clone size: few
J gene: TRBJ1-2

CDR3 protein: CASSYVAGTTDTQYF
CDR3 DNA: TGTGCCAGCAGTTACGTTGCAGGGACCACAGATACGCAGTATTTT
V gene: TRBV6-5
D gene: .
clone size: .
J gene: TRBJ2-3

CDR3 protein: CASSLEGGNQPQHF
CDR3 DNA: TGTGCCAGCAGTTTAGAAGGAGGGAATCAGCCCCAGCATTTT
V gene: TRBV12-3/TRBV12-4
D gene: .
clone size: many
J gene: TRBJ1-5

CDR3 protein: CASSASVNEQFF
CDR3 DNA: TGTGCCAGCAGCGCGAGCGTGAATGAGCAGTTCTTC
V gene: TRBV5-4
D gene: .
clone size: .
J gene: TRBJ2-1

CDR3 protein: CSARGSAGGNNEQFF
CDR3 DNA: TGCAGTGCTAGAGGTTCAGCGGGGGGTAACAATGAGCAGTTCTTC
V gene: TRBV20-1
D gene: TRBD2
clone size: few
J gene: TRBJ2-1

CDR3 protein: CASSLSRTGANQPQHF
CDR3 DNA: TGTGCCAGCAGTTTATCCCGGACAGGGGCTAATCAGCCCCAGCATTTT
V gene: TRBV27
D gene: TRBD1
clone size: few
J gene: TRBJ1-5

CDR3 protein: CASSSGGRADTQYF
CDR3 DNA: TGTGCCAGCAGTTCGGGGGGTCGGGCAGATACGCAGTATTTT
V gene: TRBV27
D gene: TRBD2
clone size: .
J gene: TRBJ2-3

CDR3 protein: CSAQNRGSNEQFF
CDR3 DNA: TGCAGCGCTCAAAACAGGGGAAGCAATGAGCAGTTCTTC
V gene: TRBV29-1
D gene: TRBD1
clone size: .
J gene: TRBJ2-1

CDR3 protein: CASSLNLKETQYF
CDR3 DNA: TGTGCCAGCAGCTTAAACCTCAAAGAGACCCAGTACTTC
V gene: TRBV11-2
D gene: .
clone size: .
J gene: TRBJ2-5

CDR3 protein: CASSLSGAHTDTQYF
CDR3 DNA: TGCGCCAGCAGCTTAAGCGGGGCCCACACAGATACGCAGTATTTT
V gene: TRBV5-1
D gene: TRBD2
clone size: .
J gene: TRBJ2-3

CDR3 protein: CASSLAVAGVPYPFNEQFF
CDR3 DNA: TGTGCCAGCAGCTTAGCGGTAGCGGGGGTCCCCTACCCTTTCAATGAGCAGTTCTTC
V gene: TRBV7-2
D gene: TRBD2
clone size: .
J gene: TRBJ2-1

CDR3 protein: CASSQDWSGGAADTQYF
CDR3 DNA: TGCGCCAGCAGCCAAGATTGGAGCGGGGGGGCCGCAGATACGCAGTATTTT
V gene: TRBV4-3
D gene: TRBD2
clone size: few
J gene: TRBJ2-3

CDR3 protein: CASSFVRGAGEHYEQYF
CDR3 DNA: TGTGCCAGCAGCTTTGTACGGGGGGCCGGGGAGCACTACGAGCAGTACTTC
V gene: TRBV7-9
D gene: .
clone size: .
J gene: TRBJ2-7

CDR3 protein: CASSLAGSSTDTQYF
CDR3 DNA: TGTGCCAGCAGCTTAGCCGGGTCGAGTACAGATACGCAGTATTTT
V gene: TRBV11-2
D gene: .
clone size: few
J gene: TRBJ2-3

CDR3 protein: CSVVQRGLQETQYF
CDR3 DNA: TGCAGCGTTGTGCAGCGGGGGCTTCAAGAGACCCAGTACTTC
V gene: TRBV29-1
D gene: TRBD2
clone size: many
J gene: TRBJ2-5

CDR3 protein: CASLGYSYNEQFF
CDR3 DNA: TGTGCCAGCTTGGGATACTCCTACAATGAGCAGTTCTTC
V gene: TRBV11-2
D gene: .
clone size: many
J gene: TRBJ2-1

CDR3 protein: CASSSAGTRIIPNSPLHF
CDR3 DNA: TGTGCCAGCAGCTCTGCCGGGACACGAATAATCCCTAATTCACCCCTCCACTTT
V gene: TRBV7-8
D gene: .
clone size: .
J gene: TRBJ1-6

CDR3 protein: CASSYYASGGADTGELFF
CDR3 DNA: TGTGCCAGCAGTTACTATGCTAGCGGGGGGGCCGACACCGGGGAGCTGTTTTTT
V gene: TRBV6-5
D gene: TRBD2
clone size: few
J gene: TRBJ2-2

CDR3 protein: CASSKGTSDSSYEQYF
CDR3 DNA: TGTGCCAGCAGTAAAGGGACTAGCGATAGCTCCTACGAGCAGTACTTC
V gene: TRBV12-3/TRBV12-4
D gene: TRBD2
clone size: .
J gene: TRBJ2-7

CDR3 protein: CAISKGQGAQTGELFF
CDR3 DNA: TGTGCCATCAGCAAAGGACAGGGGGCTCAGACCGGGGAGCTGTTTTTT
V gene: TRBV10-3
D gene: TRBD1
clone size: .
J gene: TRBJ2-2

CDR3 protein: CASSFPGELFF
CDR3 DNA: TGTGCCAGCAGTTTTCCCGGGGAGCTGTTTTTT
V gene: TRBV12-3/TRBV12-4
D gene: .
clone size: many
J gene: TRBJ2-2

CDR3 protein: CTAANLGQGGNEQFF
CDR3 DNA: TGCACTGCTGCCAACTTAGGACAGGGTGGAAATGAGCAGTTCTTC
V gene: TRBV20-1
D gene: TRBD1
clone size: .
J gene: TRBJ2-1

CDR3 protein: CASSQEGTGGRDTEAFF
CDR3 DNA: TGTGCCAGCAGCCAAGAAGGGACAGGAGGTCGGGACACTGAAGCTTTCTTT
V gene: TRBV4-2
D gene: TRBD1
clone size: few
J gene: TRBJ1-1

CDR3 protein: CASSPPAGGAGELFF
CDR3 DNA: TGTGCCAGCAGCCCCCCTGCCGGGGGGGCCGGGGAGCTGTTTTTT
V gene: TRBV4-2
D gene: TRBD2
clone size: .
J gene: TRBJ2-2

CDR3 protein: CAISESAGGYTEAFF
CDR3 DNA: TGTGCCATCAGTGAGTCGGCAGGGGGGTACACTGAAGCTTTCTTT
V gene: TRBV10-3
D gene: TRBD1
clone size: many
J gene: TRBJ1-1

CDR3 protein: CASSPTGSRGTQYF
CDR3 DNA: TGTGCCAGCAGTCCTACAGGGTCTAGGGGGACCCAGTACTTC
V gene: TRBV6-1
D gene: .
clone size: .
J gene: TRBJ2-5

CDR3 protein: CATSDEDIADTQYF
CDR3 DNA: TGTGCCACCAGTGACGAGGATATAGCAGATACGCAGTATTTT
V gene: TRBV24-1
D gene: .
clone size: few
J gene: TRBJ2-3

CDR3 protein: CASTPSGGPIEAFF
CDR3 DNA: TGTGCCAGCACCCCTTCCGGGGGCCCTATTGAAGCTTTCTTT
V gene: TRBV3-1
D gene: .
clone size: .
J gene: TRBJ1-1

CDR3 protein: CASSARTGRPKLFF
CDR3 DNA: TGTGCCAGCAGTGCAAGGACAGGGAGGCCAAAACTGTTTTTT
V gene: TRBV6-1
D gene: TRBD1
clone size: many
J gene: TRBJ1-4

CDR3 protein: CASSPIDGQDYEQYF
CDR3 DNA: TGTGCCAGCAGCCCGATCGATGGACAGGACTACGAGCAGTACTTC
V gene: TRBV3-1
D gene: TRBD1
clone size: few
J gene: TRBJ2-7

CDR3 protein: CASSHAPGQGTEAFF
CDR3 DNA: TGTGCCAGCAGCCATGCCCCGGGACAGGGAACTGAAGCTTTCTTT
V gene: TRBV4-2
D gene: TRBD1
clone size: many
J gene: TRBJ1-1

CDR3 protein: CAIRGETLEETQYF
CDR3 DNA: TGTGCCATCAGGGGGGAGACCCTCGAAGAGACCCAGTACTTC
V gene: TRBV10-3
D gene: .
clone size: .
J gene: TRBJ2-5

CDR3 protein: CASSWGALTEAFF
CDR3 DNA: TGTGCCAGCTCTTGGGGGGCCCTCACTGAAGCTTTCTTT
V gene: TRBV27
D gene: .
clone size: few
J gene: TRBJ1-1

CDR3 protein: CASSPRDRANTEAFF
CDR3 DNA: TGCGCCAGCAGCCCCCGGGACAGGGCGAACACTGAAGCTTTCTTT
V gene: TRBV5-1
D gene: TRBD1
clone size: .
J gene: TRBJ1-1

CDR3 protein: CASSTNRGSNQPQHF
CDR3 DNA: TGTGCCAGCAGCACGAACAGGGGAAGCAATCAGCCCCAGCATTTT
V gene: TRBV7-9
D gene: TRBD1
clone size: many
J gene: TRBJ1-5

CDR3 protein: CASSVGGGPNQPQHF
CDR3 DNA: TGTGCCAGCAGCGTAGGGGGGGGCCCCAATCAGCCCCAGCATTTT
V gene: TRBV9
D gene: .
clone size: .
J gene: TRBJ1-5

CDR3 protein: CASSSYWDAGEQYF
CDR3 DNA: TGTGCCAGCAGCTCATACTGGGACGCCGGCGAGCAGTACTTC
V gene: TRBV7-9
D gene: .
clone size: few
J gene: TRBJ2-7

CDR3 protein: CASSPLAGGIPGELFF
CDR3 DNA: TGTGCCAGCAGTCCGCTAGCGGGGGGGATACCCGGGGAGCTGTTTTTT
V gene: TRBV6-1
D gene: TRBD2
clone size: few
J gene: TRBJ2-2